Shown below are 10 T cell receptor beta chains from a single sample sequenced in a study of blood T cell repertoires in COVID-19. Profiling relied on immunoSEQ multiplex PCR, and the TCRdb table lists in-frame clones only, not all of them. The sample yields a few hundred thousand clones, 88% seen once. Source material: PBMCs or T cells enriched from blood (not recorded which). The receptors come from a woman between 50 and 59 years old with acute COVID-19.

V and J are TRBV6-6 and TRBJ2-7; weak D call: TRBD1 (6 bases). The germline V gene has CDR1 MNHNY and CDR2 SVGAGI (reference sequence). The CDR3 has 14 amino acids. Trimming left V 5 bases short and J 0 bases short, with 11 bases between. For the CDR3, the DNA is TGTGCCAGCAGTGGGACATACCTCTCCTACGAGCAGTACTTC. The encoded protein is CASSGTYLSYEQYF.

The chain combines TRBV7-3 with TRBJ2-2; possible D gene TRBD1, 5 bases. The CDR3 has 15 residues. Trimming cost V 5 bases and J 8 bases, with 18 bases left between them. The V gene's germline CDR1 is SGHTA and CDR2 FQGTGA. This chain's CDR3 is CASSLEVGLSGELFF. The CDR3 DNA reads as TGTGCCAGCAGCCTTGAGGTGGGGCTGTCGGGGGAGCTGTTTTTT.

V is TRBV6-1 and J is TRBJ2-4; the D gene is possibly TRBD2 (6 bases). The CDR3 spans 14 residues. V gave up 2 bases and J gave up 5 bases, with 10 bases separating them. Per germline, CDR1 MNHNS and CDR2 SASEGT. The CDR3 here is CASSERERENIQYF. CDR3 in DNA: TGTGCCAGCAGTGAAAGGGAGCGGGAAAACATTCAGTACTTC.

This rearrangement joins TRBV9 to TRBJ2-7, with 9 bases that match TRBD1. The trim removed 3 bases at V and 4 bases at J, leaving 11 bases unmatched. The CDR3 consists of 16 residues. Germline CDR1 is SGDLS and CDR2 is YYNGEE. In DNA form, the CDR3 reads TGTGCCAGCAGCGCCTACTCCGGGACAGGGAGATACGAGCAGTACTTC. It specifies CASSAYSGTGRYEQYF.

This clone was counted a single time. The V call is TRBV28, the J call TRBJ2-4, with D possibly being TRBD2 (5 bases). The CDR3 is 14 residues long. Germline loops: CDR1 MDHEN, CDR2 SYDVKM. V was trimmed by 4 bases and J by 0 bases, leaving 7 bases between them. CDR3 loop: CASSSGLAKNIQYF. The CDR3 DNA sequence: TGTGCCAGCAGTTCCGGACTAGCCAAAAACATTCAGTACTTC.

DNA for the CDR3: TGTGCCAGTACCTTCGCGGGACAGATCGATGGTGGCTACACCTTC. It is translated as CASTFAGQIDGGYTF. V and J are TRBV19 and TRBJ1-2, with 7 nucleotides matching TRBD1. The CDR3 has 15 amino acids. Germline trimming cut 7 bases from V and 7 bases from J; bases unmatched to any gene: 15. CDR1 and CDR2 (germline): LNHDA, SQIVND (reference sequence).

The V and J genes are TRBV27 and TRBJ1-2; 9 nucleotides line up with TRBD1. Germline loops: CDR1 MNHEY, CDR2 SMNVEV (reference sequence). There are 13 residues in the CDR3. J lost 3 bases, V lost 6 bases, and 2 bases had no gene match. CDR3 DNA sequence: TGTGCCAGCAGCCGGGACAGGGACTATGGCTACACCTTC. Its translation is CASSRDRDYGYTF.

The chain couples TRBV30 to TRBJ2-7; 12 nucleotides align to TRBD2. The CDR3 has 14 amino acids. J lost 1 base, V lost 3 bases, and 1 base had no gene match. CDR1 is GTSNPN, CDR2 SVGIG, per germline (reference sequence). In nucleotides, the CDR3 is TGTGCCTGGAGAGGGACTAGCGGGTCCTACGAGCAGTACTTC. Its translation is CAWRGTSGSYEQYF. The entire variable domain, with the rest obtained from reference TRBV30 and TRBJ2-7, is as follows: SQTIHQWPATLVQPVGSPLSLECTVEGTSNPNLYWYRQAAGRGLQLLFYSVGIGQISSEVPQNLSASRPQDRQFILSSKKLLLSDSGFYLCAWRGTSGSYEQYFGPGTRLTVT.

This chain links TRBV11-2 with TRBJ2-3, with 8 bases identical to TRBD1. V was pared by 2 bases and J by 5 bases, with 6 bases of the junction left unmatched. The CDR3 runs 15 residues. Germline V gene data show CDR1 as SGHAT and CDR2 as FQNNGV. The CDR3 spells CASSLTGQGQDTQYF. The CDR3 coding sequence is TGTGCCAGCAGCTTAACAGGACAGGGTCAAGATACGCAGTATTTT. Using reference TRBV11-2 and TRBJ2-3 for the parts outside the CDR3, the full variable domain is EAGVAQSPRYKIIEKRQSVAFWCNPISGHATLYWYQQILGQGPKLLIQFQNNGVVDDSQLPKDRFSAERLKGVDSTLKIQPAKLEDSAVYLCASSLTGQGQDTQYFGPGTRLTVL.

J is TRBJ2-5 and V is TRBV24-1, with a tentative D call TRBD1 (5 bases). CDR3 size: 15 residues. V lost 1 base, J lost 2 bases, and 10 bases lay in between. Germline-derived CDR1 and CDR2 are KGHDR and SFDVKD. The CDR3 DNA reads as TGTGCCACCAGTGATTTAGGGGCTACTCAAGAGACCCAGTACTTC. Protein product: CATSDLGATQETQYF.